These T cell receptor beta chains were read from a single sample in a study of CD8 T cell repertoires and HIV-1 epitope variants. TCRdb keeps only in-frame clones here, not all; method: immunoSEQ multiplex PCR. The sample has thousands of clones; approximately 66% are singletons. The antigens these receptors bind are not known. The specimen was cultured CD8+ T cells derived from PBMCs. These receptors all stem from a male donor with HIV. The CDR3 runs from the conserved cysteine through the conserved F or W. Each record gives: CDR3 DNA, CDR3 protein, clone size, D gene, V gene, J gene. D genes are given only for firm matches. Part of the rows lack a size; the others show once, few, many or a class for expanded clones.

cdr3_nt: TGTGCCAGCAGCTTAGTGGGGGGGAGCACAGATACGCAGTATTTT
cdr3_aa: CASSLVGGSTDTQYF
clone_size: -
d_call: TRBD2
v_call: TRBV7-6
j_call: TRBJ2-3

cdr3_nt: TGTGCCAGCAGCTCTGAGGTCACCGAGGAGCAGTACTTC
cdr3_aa: CASSSEVTEEQYF
clone_size: once
d_call: -
v_call: TRBV7-8
j_call: TRBJ2-7

cdr3_nt: TGTGCCACAGACGGACAGACTGGGGGGGAGCTGTTTTTT
cdr3_aa: CATDGQTGGELFF
clone_size: few
d_call: -
v_call: TRBV19
j_call: TRBJ2-2

cdr3_nt: TGTGCCAGCCGGGACAACTCCTACGAGCAGTACTTC
cdr3_aa: CASRDNSYEQYF
clone_size: -
d_call: -
v_call: TRBV27
j_call: TRBJ2-7

cdr3_nt: TGTGCCATCAGTGGCGGCTACGAGCAGTACTTC
cdr3_aa: CAISGGYEQYF
clone_size: few
d_call: -
v_call: TRBV10-3
j_call: TRBJ2-7

cdr3_nt: TGCGCCAGCAGCCAAGATCAGGTCGGGAGTATTCCACTCTTC
cdr3_aa: CASSQDQVGSIPLF
clone_size: -
d_call: -
v_call: TRBV4-1
j_call: TRBJ2-1

cdr3_nt: TGTGCCAGCAGTTTCCGTCTCGGGCAGGGCCCACAAGAGACCCAGTACTTC
cdr3_aa: CASSFRLGQGPQETQYF
clone_size: -
d_call: -
v_call: TRBV28
j_call: TRBJ2-5

cdr3_nt: TGTGCCAGCAGCTTGGAGGGTCTTAGATGGGGGGATACGCAGTATTTT
cdr3_aa: CASSLEGLRWGDTQYF
clone_size: once
d_call: -
v_call: TRBV5-8
j_call: TRBJ2-3

cdr3_nt: TGTGCCAGCAGTTTATTTGACCGGGGGCCTCCCTACGAGCAGTACTTC
cdr3_aa: CASSLFDRGPPYEQYF
clone_size: once
d_call: -
v_call: TRBV27
j_call: TRBJ2-7

cdr3_nt: TGTGCCAGCAGCCTTTTTTTGAGGGGGACCTACGAGCAGTACTTC
cdr3_aa: CASSLFLRGTYEQYF
clone_size: -
d_call: -
v_call: TRBV6-5
j_call: TRBJ2-7

cdr3_nt: TGTGCCAGCAGCTTAGCGGGACAGGGCTCCTACAATGAGCAGTTCTTC
cdr3_aa: CASSLAGQGSYNEQFF
clone_size: large
d_call: TRBD1
v_call: TRBV7-8
j_call: TRBJ2-1

cdr3_nt: TGTGCCAGCAGTTACCCAGGGGACTCACCCCTCCACTTT
cdr3_aa: CASSYPGDSPLHF
clone_size: -
d_call: -
v_call: TRBV6-5
j_call: TRBJ1-6

cdr3_nt: TGCGCCAGCAGTGAGTCAGGTGTGGCGGGAGACCATGAGCAGTTCTTC
cdr3_aa: CASSESGVAGDHEQFF
clone_size: few
d_call: TRBD2
v_call: TRBV10-1
j_call: TRBJ2-1

cdr3_nt: TGTGCCAGCAGTTTGCCGGGACAAAACACAGATACGCAGTATTTT
cdr3_aa: CASSLPGQNTDTQYF
clone_size: -
d_call: -
v_call: TRBV28
j_call: TRBJ2-3

cdr3_nt: TGTGCCAGCAGCCCTCCGGGACAGGGGGACTATGGCTACACCTTC
cdr3_aa: CASSPPGQGDYGYTF
clone_size: -
d_call: TRBD1
v_call: TRBV9
j_call: TRBJ1-2

cdr3_nt: TGTGCCAGCAGCCAGGGGGGCGGATCTGAAGCTTTCTTT
cdr3_aa: CASSQGGGSEAFF
clone_size: -
d_call: TRBD1
v_call: TRBV7-2
j_call: TRBJ1-1

cdr3_nt: TGTGCCAGCAGGCCGTCCCCAGCGGCTGGGGCCAACGTCCTGACTTTC
cdr3_aa: CASRPSPAAGANVLTF
clone_size: -
d_call: -
v_call: TRBV27
j_call: TRBJ2-6

cdr3_nt: TGTGCCATCAGTGAGTCGGGGGACAGGGGGCAATACGAGCAGTACTTC
cdr3_aa: CAISESGDRGQYEQYF
clone_size: -
d_call: TRBD1
v_call: TRBV10-3
j_call: TRBJ2-7

cdr3_nt: TGTGCCAGCAGCGACTCGACAGTTACCTACGAGCAGTACTTC
cdr3_aa: CASSDSTVTYEQYF
clone_size: large
d_call: -
v_call: TRBV5-6
j_call: TRBJ2-7

cdr3_nt: TGTGCCAGCAGCTTGGACCGGGACAGGGGATCTGGGTACTTC
cdr3_aa: CASSLDRDRGSGYF
clone_size: -
d_call: TRBD1
v_call: TRBV7-8
j_call: TRBJ2-7

cdr3_nt: TGTGCCTGGGAGCACCCGGGGGGGCCGGGTGAGCAGTTCTTC
cdr3_aa: CAWEHPGGPGEQFF
clone_size: few
d_call: TRBD2
v_call: TRBV30
j_call: TRBJ2-1

cdr3_nt: TGTGCCAGCAGTGATCCGACTGAGGACTATGGCTACACCTTC
cdr3_aa: CASSDPTEDYGYTF
clone_size: -
d_call: -
v_call: TRBV25-1
j_call: TRBJ1-2

cdr3_nt: TGTGCCAGCAGCTTGGTTGGGTCTGGGGAGCTGTTTTTT
cdr3_aa: CASSLVGSGELFF
clone_size: -
d_call: -
v_call: TRBV5-4
j_call: TRBJ2-2

cdr3_nt: TGTGCCACCTTTCCGACAGGCTCGAACACTGAAGCTTTCTTT
cdr3_aa: CATFPTGSNTEAFF
clone_size: large
d_call: -
v_call: TRBV28
j_call: TRBJ1-1

cdr3_nt: TGTGCCAGCAGTTTCAGTGGCAGGGGAAACGAGCAGTACTTC
cdr3_aa: CASSFSGRGNEQYF
clone_size: -
d_call: -
v_call: TRBV28
j_call: TRBJ2-7

cdr3_nt: TGTGCCAGCAGCCCTCGACAGGGGGTCTACAATGAGCAGTTCTTC
cdr3_aa: CASSPRQGVYNEQFF
clone_size: -
d_call: TRBD1
v_call: TRBV5-4
j_call: TRBJ2-1

cdr3_nt: TGCGCCAGCGGCTTAGGGGAGGGCCCTGGGGCAGATACGCAGTATTTT
cdr3_aa: CASGLGEGPGADTQYF
clone_size: -
d_call: TRBD2
v_call: TRBV5-1
j_call: TRBJ2-3

cdr3_nt: TGTGCCAGCAGTGGGATAGGGCTTAACTATGGCTACACCTTC
cdr3_aa: CASSGIGLNYGYTF
clone_size: -
d_call: -
v_call: TRBV28
j_call: TRBJ1-2

cdr3_nt: TGTGCCAGCAGTGACTCGACCTACGGCAATCAGCCCCAGCATTTT
cdr3_aa: CASSDSTYGNQPQHF
clone_size: few
d_call: -
v_call: TRBV6-4
j_call: TRBJ1-5

cdr3_nt: TGTGCCAGCAGCCAAGACAGGGCTTTGGACACTGAAGCTTTCTTT
cdr3_aa: CASSQDRALDTEAFF
clone_size: -
d_call: -
v_call: TRBV4-2
j_call: TRBJ1-1

cdr3_nt: TGCGCCAGCAGCCAAGACCGGGACAGCAGCTCCTACGAGCAGTACTTC
cdr3_aa: CASSQDRDSSSYEQYF
clone_size: few
d_call: TRBD1
v_call: TRBV4-3
j_call: TRBJ2-7

cdr3_nt: TGTGCCAGCAGTCTTCTCTTGATCTCCTACGAGCAGTACTTC
cdr3_aa: CASSLLLISYEQYF
clone_size: few
d_call: -
v_call: TRBV28
j_call: TRBJ2-7

cdr3_nt: TGTGCCAGCAGCCCAACCCGGGACAACACAGATACGCAGTATTTT
cdr3_aa: CASSPTRDNTDTQYF
clone_size: few
d_call: -
v_call: TRBV5-6
j_call: TRBJ2-3

cdr3_nt: TGTGCCAGCAGCATGCCCGGTCCCGGACAGATATCTGCAGATACGCAGTATTTT
cdr3_aa: CASSMPGPGQISADTQYF
clone_size: -
d_call: -
v_call: TRBV9
j_call: TRBJ2-3

cdr3_nt: TGTGCCAGCAGCTTGGACCATTCGACAGATACGCAGTATTTT
cdr3_aa: CASSLDHSTDTQYF
clone_size: once
d_call: -
v_call: TRBV5-4
j_call: TRBJ2-3

cdr3_nt: TGTGCCAGCAGCCGTGGGGGCGAGCAGTACTTC
cdr3_aa: CASSRGGEQYF
clone_size: -
d_call: -
v_call: TRBV4-2
j_call: TRBJ2-7

cdr3_nt: TGTGCCAGTAGTATGGTGACCCTCTATGGCTACACCTTC
cdr3_aa: CASSMVTLYGYTF
clone_size: -
d_call: -
v_call: TRBV19
j_call: TRBJ1-2

cdr3_nt: TGTGCCAGCAGTTTGCTAGCAGAATACAATGAGCAGTTCTTC
cdr3_aa: CASSLLAEYNEQFF
clone_size: few
d_call: -
v_call: TRBV28
j_call: TRBJ2-1

cdr3_nt: TGTGCCAGCAGCTTAGTGGGCGGGGGTGCCTACGAGCAGTACTTC
cdr3_aa: CASSLVGGGAYEQYF
clone_size: medium-sized
d_call: TRBD2
v_call: TRBV7-9
j_call: TRBJ2-7

cdr3_nt: TGTGCCAGTGGTGCCGGGGCCTCCTACGAGCAGTACTTC
cdr3_aa: CASGAGASYEQYF
clone_size: few
d_call: -
v_call: TRBV19
j_call: TRBJ2-7

cdr3_nt: TGTGCCAGCAGCTTAGTCGGTGACGAGCAGTACTTC
cdr3_aa: CASSLVGDEQYF
clone_size: -
d_call: -
v_call: TRBV7-2
j_call: TRBJ2-7

cdr3_nt: TGCGCCAGCAGCCAAGATCCCGTCGAACTCGACTATGGCTACACCTTC
cdr3_aa: CASSQDPVELDYGYTF
clone_size: large
d_call: -
v_call: TRBV4-3
j_call: TRBJ1-2

cdr3_nt: TGTGCCAGCAGCGGGGCTAGGGCCGGGGAGCTGTTTTTT
cdr3_aa: CASSGARAGELFF
clone_size: -
d_call: -
v_call: TRBV9
j_call: TRBJ2-2

cdr3_nt: TGTGCCAGTAGTATGTCGGGACTTTACAATGAGCAGTTCTTC
cdr3_aa: CASSMSGLYNEQFF
clone_size: few
d_call: -
v_call: TRBV19
j_call: TRBJ2-1

cdr3_nt: TGTGCCAGCCGCTGGCAGGAAGTAGTAGGCTACACCTTC
cdr3_aa: CASRWQEVVGYTF
clone_size: -
d_call: -
v_call: TRBV5-4
j_call: TRBJ1-2

cdr3_nt: TGTGCCAGCAGCCAAGGTCAGGGTGGCTACGAGCAGTACTTC
cdr3_aa: CASSQGQGGYEQYF
clone_size: -
d_call: -
v_call: TRBV14
j_call: TRBJ2-7

cdr3_nt: TGTGCCAGTAGTCTACGCCCGACTAGCGGGGGGGCGGGTGAGCAGTTCTTC
cdr3_aa: CASSLRPTSGGAGEQFF
clone_size: -
d_call: TRBD2
v_call: TRBV19
j_call: TRBJ2-1

cdr3_nt: TGTGCCAGCAGTTTAGGATACGGACAGCACCAAGAGACCCAGTACTTC
cdr3_aa: CASSLGYGQHQETQYF
clone_size: -
d_call: -
v_call: TRBV7-9
j_call: TRBJ2-5

cdr3_nt: TGTGCCAGCTCACCACAGGGTTACACAGATACGCAGTATTTT
cdr3_aa: CASSPQGYTDTQYF
clone_size: -
d_call: -
v_call: TRBV18
j_call: TRBJ2-3

cdr3_nt: TGTGCCAGTAAAGGGCGGGGTCTACCCGGGACGGTAAGCAATCAGCCCCAGCATTTT
cdr3_aa: CASKGRGLPGTVSNQPQHF
clone_size: -
d_call: -
v_call: TRBV19
j_call: TRBJ1-5

cdr3_nt: TGTGCCAGCAGTTCGGGACAGCCCATCAACACCGGGGAGCTGTTTTTT
cdr3_aa: CASSSGQPINTGELFF
clone_size: -
d_call: TRBD1
v_call: TRBV27
j_call: TRBJ2-2

cdr3_nt: TGTGCCAGCAGCCTAAAGCCGGCGGGAGGGGAGCTGTTTTTT
cdr3_aa: CASSLKPAGGELFF
clone_size: -
d_call: -
v_call: TRBV7-3
j_call: TRBJ2-2

cdr3_nt: TGTGCCAGCAGCTCCGGGACAGATACGCAGTATTTT
cdr3_aa: CASSSGTDTQYF
clone_size: -
d_call: -
v_call: TRBV7-9
j_call: TRBJ2-3

cdr3_nt: TGTGCCAGCAGCGAGGGGTACAAGGCAACCTACGAGCAGTACTTC
cdr3_aa: CASSEGYKATYEQYF
clone_size: once
d_call: -
v_call: TRBV6-5
j_call: TRBJ2-7

cdr3_nt: TGTGCCAGCACCACGGACAGGGCAAATGAAAAACTGTTTTTT
cdr3_aa: CASTTDRANEKLFF
clone_size: -
d_call: TRBD1
v_call: TRBV25-1
j_call: TRBJ1-4

cdr3_nt: TGTGCCAGCAGCCACCTTGGGACCGGGACAGGGAGCTCCAACGAGCAGTACTTC
cdr3_aa: CASSHLGTGTGSSNEQYF
clone_size: -
d_call: TRBD1
v_call: TRBV4-2
j_call: TRBJ2-7

cdr3_nt: TGTGCCTCTGGCCCGGCCACGAATGGCTACACCTTC
cdr3_aa: CASGPATNGYTF
clone_size: few
d_call: -
v_call: TRBV9
j_call: TRBJ1-2